This T cell receptor (beta chain) was sequenced in a study of technical replicates of blood from a handful of donors. Generated by immunoSEQ multiplex PCR, the TCRdb table keeps only in-frame clones and is missing some. Of over 50,000 clones in the sample, around 88% are singletons; the top ten hold 4% to 6%. The J segment lost 7 bases and the V segment lost 3 bases, leaving 8 bases of the junction unmatched. CDR1 is MNHEY and CDR2 is SMNVEV in the germline V gene (reference sequence). There are 15 residues in the CDR3. The J gene is TRBJ2-2, the V gene TRBV27, with 7 bases aligning to TRBD2. The TCR originated in a human donor in good health. Some clones in this sample may be carry-over from other donors' samples. Sequenced: PBMCs. The CDR3 loop reads CASSFGGSGVGELFF. The DNA of the CDR3 is TGTGCCAGCAGTTTCGGCGGGAGCGGGGTCGGGGAGCTGTTTTTT.